The rows below give T cell receptor beta chains drawn from one sample of a study of shared clonotypes between healthy human individuals. Libraries were prepared by immunoSEQ multiplex PCR; TCRdb keeps only in-frame clonotypes and omits some of them. Of some 1.5 million clones in the sample, roughly 98% were seen once. The specimen was naive CD4+ T cells sorted from blood. The receptors were gathered from a man aged 25-40 years in good health. Both conserved end residues are part of each CDR3. Each record gives: D gene, V gene, clone size, J gene, CDR3 protein, CDR3 DNA. A D gene is named only where the DNA matches it firmly. Part of the rows lack a size; the others show once, few, many or a class for expanded clones.

-	TRBV6-1	-	TRBJ1-5	CASSEGANQPQHF	TGTGCCAGCAGTGAGGGGGCTAATCAGCCCCAGCATTTT
-	TRBV27	-	TRBJ1-4	CASKGTGLAEKLFF	TGTGCCAGCAAGGGTACAGGATTGGCGGAAAAACTGTTTTTT
TRBD2	TRBV29-1	-	TRBJ2-1	CSVAGAGGPSNEQFF	TGCAGCGTTGCGGGAGCGGGAGGGCCCTCCAATGAGCAGTTCTTC
-	TRBV30	-	TRBJ1-3	CASYSGNTIYF	TGTGCCTCCTACTCTGGAAACACCATATATTTT
-	TRBV19	-	TRBJ1-5	CASSIEDTYSNQPQHF	TGTGCCAGTAGTATAGAGGACACCTATAGCAATCAGCCCCAGCATTTT
-	TRBV20-1	-	TRBJ2-3	CSTPRGTQYF	TGCAGCACACCCCGCGGTACGCAGTATTTT
-	TRBV7-2	-	TRBJ1-1	CASSLVASGEATEAFF	TGTGCCAGCAGCTTAGTGGCCTCAGGGGAGGCCACTGAAGCTTTCTTT
-	TRBV6-1	-	TRBJ2-2	CASSEGPYSGELFF	TGTGCCAGCAGTGAAGGACCTTACAGCGGGGAGCTGTTTTTT
-	TRBV7-9	-	TRBJ2-3	CASSIGTLSSDTQYF	TGTGCCAGCAGCATTGGGACGCTGAGTTCGGATACGCAGTATTTT
-	TRBV10-3	-	TRBJ2-7	CAISEGPVAYEQYF	TGTGCCATCAGTGAAGGACCTGTGGCGTACGAGCAGTACTTC
TRBD2	TRBV5-1	-	TRBJ2-7	CASSLVTGGSYEQYF	TGCGCCAGCAGCTTGGTTACGGGGGGCTCCTACGAGCAGTACTTC
-	TRBV6-5	-	TRBJ1-5	CASSYRTNQPQHF	TGTGCCAGCAGTTACAGGACGAATCAGCCCCAGCATTTT
-	TRBV10-1	-	TRBJ2-1	CASSGPTRNEQFF	TGCGCCAGCAGTGGCCCGACGCGGAATGAGCAGTTCTTC
TRBD1	TRBV5-1	once	TRBJ2-1	CASSVTTGINEQFF	TGCGCCAGCAGCGTAACGACAGGGATCAATGAGCAGTTCTTC
-	TRBV7-9	-	TRBJ1-4	CASSTSGTARGKLFF	TGTGCCAGCAGCACCTCCGGGACTGCGAGGGGAAAACTGTTTTTT
-	TRBV4-1	-	TRBJ1-4	CASSQGYSTNEKLFF	TGCGCCAGCAGCCAAGGATACTCAACTAATGAAAAACTGTTTTTT
TRBD2	TRBV6-5	-	TRBJ2-7	CASSLRLAADYEQYF	TGTGCCAGCAGTTTAAGACTAGCGGCTGACTACGAGCAGTACTTC
-	TRBV2	-	TRBJ2-7	CASSGQGAGEQYF	TGTGCCAGCAGTGGACAGGGCGCGGGAGAGCAGTACTTC
-	TRBV9	-	TRBJ2-2	CASSVRSGEPLTGELFF	TGTGCCAGCAGCGTACGGTCAGGAGAACCGTTAACCGGGGAGCTGTTTTTT
-	TRBV9	-	TRBJ2-2	CASSSKGDTGELFF	TGTGCCAGCAGCTCCAAGGGGGACACCGGGGAGCTGTTTTTT
-	TRBV2	-	TRBJ1-2	CAGLAEPPGYTF	TGTGCCGGCCTGGCGGAGCCACCCGGCTACACCTTC
TRBD2	TRBV9	-	TRBJ2-5	CASSVGTSGNQETQYF	TGTGCCAGCAGCGTAGGGACTAGCGGGAACCAAGAGACCCAGTACTTC
TRBD1	TRBV7-9	-	TRBJ2-2	CASTPGQGNTGELFF	TGTGCCAGCACGCCGGGACAGGGTAACACCGGGGAGCTGTTTTTT
TRBD2	TRBV7-2	-	TRBJ2-1	CASSLGDSGPSSYNEQFF	TGTGCCAGCAGCTTAGGTGATAGCGGGCCGAGCTCCTACAATGAGCAGTTCTTC
-	TRBV7-2	-	TRBJ1-5	CASSLAGGLQPQHF	TGTGCCAGCAGCTTAGCCGGGGGCCTCCAGCCCCAGCATTTT
-	TRBV28	-	TRBJ1-3	CASSFPGVASSGNTIYF	TGTGCCAGCAGTTTCCCCGGGGTCGCCAGCTCTGGAAACACCATATATTTT
TRBD2	TRBV10-3	-	TRBJ2-7	CAISDPAPAGASREQYF	TGTGCCATCAGTGACCCGGCACCAGCGGGAGCCTCACGGGAGCAGTACTTC
TRBD1	TRBV5-6	-	TRBJ2-7	CASSLFWDSWYEQYF	TGTGCCAGCAGCTTGTTTTGGGACAGTTGGTACGAGCAGTACTTC
TRBD2	TRBV4-1	-	TRBJ2-3	CASRVISGISSTDTQYF	TGCGCCAGCAGAGTTATAAGCGGGATAAGTTCCACAGATACGCAGTATTTT
-	TRBV5-4	-	TRBJ2-7	CASSMGGREALEEQYF	TGTGCCAGCAGCATGGGGGGACGGGAAGCGCTCGAAGAGCAGTACTTC
-	TRBV9	-	TRBJ2-7	CASSIDYRVGEQYF	TGTGCCAGCAGCATAGACTACAGGGTGGGCGAGCAGTACTTC
-	TRBV10-2	-	TRBJ1-1	CASSKDILNTEAFF	TGCGCCAGCAGTAAGGACATTTTGAACACTGAAGCTTTCTTT
-	TRBV11-1	once	TRBJ1-2	CASSLRPGKNYGYTF	TGTGCCAGCAGCTTACGTCCGGGGAAAAACTATGGCTACACCTTC
TRBD2	TRBV5-1	-	TRBJ2-2	CASSLASGINTGELFF	TGCGCCAGCAGCTTGGCGAGCGGGATAAACACCGGGGAGCTGTTTTTT
TRBD1	TRBV27	-	TRBJ1-4	CASSLGTGNEKLFF	TGTGCCAGCAGTTTGGGGACAGGGAATGAAAAACTGTTTTTT
-	TRBV2	-	TRBJ1-2	CASSEMPAYYGYTF	TGTGCCAGCAGTGAAATGCCGGCTTACTATGGCTACACCTTC
TRBD1	TRBV5-4	-	TRBJ2-5	CASSTRTGGETQYF	TGTGCCAGCAGCACCAGGACAGGGGGAGAGACCCAGTACTTC
-	TRBV12-5	-	TRBJ2-5	CASGNGGSQETQYF	TGTGCTAGTGGTAACGGTGGTAGCCAAGAGACCCAGTACTTC
-	TRBV5-8	once	TRBJ2-3	CASAVMASTDTQYF	TGTGCCAGCGCCGTTATGGCTAGCACAGATACGCAGTATTTT
-	TRBV29-1	-	TRBJ2-3	CSVGGAVQGRTDTQYF	TGCAGCGTTGGTGGCGCGGTCCAGGGGCGCACAGATACGCAGTATTTT
-	TRBV9	once	TRBJ1-3	CASSVGAPGVGNTIYF	TGTGCCAGCAGCGTCGGAGCCCCAGGTGTTGGAAACACCATATATTTT
TRBD2	TRBV7-9	once	TRBJ2-3	CASSLPSGTITRTDTQYF	TGTGCCAGCAGCTTACCTAGCGGCACTATAACCAGAACAGATACGCAGTATTTT
-	TRBV28	-	TRBJ1-5	CASSLYRTVSYSNQPQHF	TGTGCCAGCAGTTTATATAGGACAGTCTCCTATAGCAATCAGCCCCAGCATTTT